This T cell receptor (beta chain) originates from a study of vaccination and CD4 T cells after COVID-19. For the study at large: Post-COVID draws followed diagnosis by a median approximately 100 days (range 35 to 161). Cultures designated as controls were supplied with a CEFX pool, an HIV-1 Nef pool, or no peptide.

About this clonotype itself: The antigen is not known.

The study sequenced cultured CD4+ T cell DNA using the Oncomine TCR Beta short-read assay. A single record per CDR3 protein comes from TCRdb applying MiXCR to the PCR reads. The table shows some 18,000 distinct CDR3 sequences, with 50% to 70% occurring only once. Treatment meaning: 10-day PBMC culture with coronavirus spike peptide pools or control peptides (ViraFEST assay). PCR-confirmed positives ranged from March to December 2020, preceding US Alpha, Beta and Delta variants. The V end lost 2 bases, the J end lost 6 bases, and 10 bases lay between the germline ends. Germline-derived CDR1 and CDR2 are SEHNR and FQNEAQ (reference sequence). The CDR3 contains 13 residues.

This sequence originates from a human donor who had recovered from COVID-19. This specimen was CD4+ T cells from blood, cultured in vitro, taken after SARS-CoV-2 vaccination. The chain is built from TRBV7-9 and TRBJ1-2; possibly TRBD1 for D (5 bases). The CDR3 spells CASSLSQGDGYTF. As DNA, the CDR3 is TGTGCCAGCAGCTTAAGCCAGGGCGATGGCTACACCTTC.